This entry lists 27 T cell receptor beta chains sequenced from one sample in a study of blood T cell repertoires in COVID-19. TCRdb's table, derived via immunoSEQ multiplex PCR, lists solely in-frame clones and lacks some. The sample carries around 430,000 clones, 88% recorded once. Material for sequencing was peripheral blood. The source of these receptors is a woman aged 45-60 years with COVID-19, enrolled during active disease.

This chain uses TRBV5-1 with TRBJ1-1, with D uncertain. Germline lookup yields CDR1 SGHRS and CDR2 YFSETQ. Trimming took 6 bases from V and 1 from J, leaving 10 bases between them. The CDR3 runs to 13 residues. The CDR3 coding sequence is TGCGCCAGCAACCGGGAACCGAACACTGAAGCTTTCTTT. Its protein is CASNREPNTEAFF.

V gene TRBV7-2 combines with J gene TRBJ1-4; TRBD1 matches at 7 bases. The V gene end was trimmed by 5 bases and the J gene end by 3 bases; junction bases not matched to a gene: 9. CDR1 and CDR2 from the germline V gene are SGHTA and FQGNSA. This CDR3 is built from 16 residues. Here the CDR3 reads CASSRKTGVANEKLFF. CDR3 nucleotide sequence: TGTGCCAGCAGCCGCAAAACAGGGGTGGCTAATGAAAAACTGTTTTTT.

The genes are TRBV6-5 and TRBJ1-2, with 7 nucleotides matching TRBD1. This CDR3 spans 14 amino acids. Germline V gene sequence: CDR1 MNHEY, CDR2 SVGAGI. The trim removed 8 bases at V and 3 bases at J, leaving 9 bases unmatched. The CDR3 nucleotides are TGTGCCAGCGTAATGACAGGGAGTGACTATGGCTACACCTTC. It yields the protein CASVMTGSDYGYTF.

V gene TRBV24-1 combines with J gene TRBJ2-1; 11 bases match TRBD2. The CDR3 covers 17 residues. With 5 bases clipped from V and 1 base from J, the junction kept 6 bases outside the gene matches. Germline-derived CDR1 and CDR2 are KGHDR and SFDVKD. The CDR3 is CATSVGLAGGSYNEQFF. The CDR3 DNA follows: TGTGCCACCAGTGTAGGCCTAGCGGGGGGATCCTACAATGAGCAGTTCTTC.

The CDR3 reads CASSFSTGGGEQYF. The DNA for the CDR3 is TGTGCCAGCAGCTTTTCTACTGGCGGAGGTGAGCAGTACTTC. V is TRBV7-8 and J is TRBJ2-7; weak D call: TRBD2 (5 bases). Deletions cut 3 bases from V and 7 bases from J, with 16 bases between. This CDR3 region has 14 residues. Germline loops: CDR1 SGHVS, CDR2 FQNEAQ.

This sequence joins TRBV4-2 and TRBJ2-1, with 13 positions matching TRBD2. Germline V CDR1 and CDR2: LGHNA, YNFKEQ. The CDR3 is 16 amino acids. The V and J ends lost 1 base and 6 bases, in that order; junction bases with no gene match: 3. Here the CDR3 reads CASSQVGTSGANEQFF. In nucleotides, the CDR3 is TGTGCCAGCAGCCAAGTCGGGACTAGCGGGGCCAATGAGCAGTTCTTC.

This clone was seen only once. This chain connects TRBV9 to TRBJ1-2, with D perhaps matching TRBD1 (6 bases). V was cut by 0 bases and J by 7 bases, with 10 bases left in between. This CDR3 region has 13 residues. Germline CDR1 and CDR2: SGDLS and YYNGEE. CDR3: CASSVAGVGGYTF. CDR3 in DNA: TGTGCCAGCAGCGTAGCAGGGGTTGGTGGCTACACCTTC.

The chain joins TRBV6-5 to TRBJ1-1; 7 positions match TRBD1. After removal of 6 bases from V and 1 base from J, the junction contained 5 bases not matched to a gene. Per the germline V gene, CDR1 is MNHEY and CDR2 is SVGAGI. This CDR3 contains 14 residues. The CDR3 coding sequence is TGTGCCAGCAGCCTTCGGACAGGGAACACTGAAGCTTTCTTT. It encodes CASSLRTGNTEAFF.

The chain recombines TRBV11-1 with TRBJ2-7; 7 nucleotides line up with TRBD2. The germline gives CDR1 SGHAT, CDR2 FQDESV (reference sequence). Trimming removed 3 bases from V and 5 bases from J; junction bases left unmatched: 7. The CDR3 spans 14 residues. The chain's CDR3 is CASSFSGVPDEQYF. The CDR3 nucleotides read TGTGCCAGCAGCTTCAGCGGGGTCCCCGACGAGCAGTACTTC.

The chain joins TRBV12-3 or TRBV12-4 to TRBJ1-2, with D possibly matching TRBD1 (6 bases). V was cut by 3 bases and J by 5 bases, with 10 bases left in between. This CDR3 is built from 13 residues. CDR3 sequence reads: CASSFQGRYGYTF. CDR3 nucleotide sequence: TGTGCCAGCAGTTTTCAGGGGCGATATGGCTACACCTTC.

The chain's CDR3 is CASSYSSGAAIEQYF. For the CDR3, the DNA is TGTGCCAGCAGTTACTCAAGCGGGGCGGCGATCGAGCAGTACTTC. The gene calls are TRBV6-5 and TRBJ2-7, with 7 nucleotides matching TRBD2. This CDR3 is 15 amino acids long. Germline V gives CDR1 MNHEY, CDR2 SVGAGI. Trimming at V came to 0 bases and at J to 6 bases, leaving 8 bases not matched to a gene.

This clone was seen a handful of times. This chain uses TRBV5-1 with TRBJ2-2; no clear D. Trimming removed 5 bases at V and 0 bases at J, with 8 bases between. The germline V gene has CDR1 SGHRS and CDR2 YFSETQ. The CDR3 is 14 residues long. CDR3 loop: CASRTPTNTGELFF. CDR3 nucleotide sequence: TGCGCCAGCAGGACTCCTACGAACACCGGGGAGCTGTTTTTT.

V and J are TRBV27 and TRBJ1-5; no firm D call. V lost 3 bases and J 9 bases, leaving 9 bases between the germline ends. The CDR3 covers 12 residues. In germline, CDR1 is MNHEY, CDR2 SMNVEV (reference sequence). DNA for the CDR3: TGTGCCAGCAGTTTCGAACGGGGGCCCCAGCATTTT. Its protein product is CASSFERGPQHF.

The chain joins TRBV27 to TRBJ1-1; D uncertain. The V end was cut by 5 bases, the J end by 0 bases, with 13 bases between. The CDR3 totals 15 residues. Germline assignment: CDR1 MNHEY and CDR2 SMNVEV (reference sequence). CDR3 amino acids: CASSPFSVVNTEAFF. CDR3 in DNA: TGTGCCAGCAGTCCCTTTTCGGTGGTGAACACTGAAGCTTTCTTT.

The V gene is TRBV27, the J gene TRBJ1-2, with TRBD1 matching 11 bases. The V gene end was trimmed by 10 bases and the J gene end by 4 bases; junction bases not matched to a gene: 5. The germline gives CDR1 MNHEY, CDR2 SMNVEV (reference sequence). This CDR3 spans 13 amino acids. Here the CDR3 DNA reads TGTGCCACCGGACAGGGGGCGACCTATGGCTACACCTTC. This sequence encodes CATGQGATYGYTF.

The rearrangement joins TRBV7-8 to TRBJ2-6, with D tentatively TRBD1 (5 bases). The CDR3 totals 15 residues. The germline V and J ends were trimmed by 3 bases and 2 bases, with 8 bases remaining between them. Per the germline V gene, CDR1 is SGHVS and CDR2 is FQNEAQ. DNA of the CDR3: TGTGCCAGCAGCTTTCAAGGGGCTGGGGCCAACGTCCTGACTTTC. Translating it yields CASSFQGAGANVLTF.

The CDR3: CASGPVYDRDLGTEAFF. The DNA for the CDR3 is TGTGCCAGCGGTCCAGTTTATGACAGGGATTTGGGAACTGAAGCTTTCTTT. The chain combines TRBV28 with TRBJ1-1; 7 nucleotides line up with TRBD1. The ends lost 8 bases at V and 5 bases at J; junction bases unmatched: 20. The CDR3 runs 17 residues. CDR1 and CDR2 from the germline V gene are MDHEN and SYDVKM.

The rearrangement joins TRBV7-2 to TRBJ1-6, with no clear D. The V end lost 5 bases, the J end lost 7 bases, and 3 bases lay between the germline ends. There are 11 residues in the CDR3. In germline, CDR1 is SGHTA, CDR2 FQGNSA. Written as DNA, the CDR3 is TGTGCCAGCAGCCAAAATTCACCCCTCCACTTT. Translated, it gives CASSQNSPLHF.

The chain employs TRBV10-3 and TRBJ2-7; 10 nucleotides agree with TRBD1. The ends lost 10 bases at V and 4 bases at J; junction bases unmatched: 7. This CDR3 is built from 13 residues. Germline V gene sequence: CDR1 ENHRY, CDR2 SYGVKD. CDR3 DNA sequence: TGTGCCACCAGACAGGGGGCCGAATACGAGCAGTACTTC. This codes for CATRQGAEYEQYF.

The table lists this clone with a count of one. CDR3 sequence: CASTLSGANVLTF. The CDR3 DNA follows: TGTGCCAGCACTCTCTCTGGGGCCAACGTCCTGACTTTC. V and J are TRBV28 and TRBJ2-6; D uncertain. This CDR3 is 13 amino acids long. V was shortened by 7 bases and J by 0 bases, with 4 bases between the two germline ends. CDR1 is MDHEN, CDR2 SYDVKM, per germline.

The table lists this clone with many counts. V and J are TRBV6-4 and TRBJ2-1, with a tentative D call TRBD1 (6 bases). CDR1 and CDR2 from the germline V gene are MRHNA and SNTAGT. The germline V and J ends were trimmed by 4 bases and 4 bases, with 14 bases remaining between them. The CDR3 loop spans 15 amino acids. Written as DNA, the CDR3 is TGTGCCAGCAGTGTAGGGGACACGTCTTACAATGAGCAGTTCTTC. Translated, it gives CASSVGDTSYNEQFF.

The V gene is TRBV10-1, the J gene TRBJ1-1; D unresolved. This CDR3 is built from 13 residues. Trimming removed 0 bases from V and 4 bases from J, with 6 bases in between. Germline values: CDR1 WNHNN, CDR2 SYGVQD (reference sequence). CDR3 bases: TGCGCCAGCAGTGAGTCGGCAGGCACTGAAGCTTTCTTT. This encodes CASSESAGTEAFF.

The chain links TRBV30 to TRBJ2-4, with D possibly being TRBD2 (7 bases). From germline, CDR1 is GTSNPN and CDR2 SVGIG (reference sequence). V was shortened by 0 bases and J by 0 bases, with 9 bases between the two germline ends. The CDR3 spans 15 residues. The CDR3 DNA sequence: TGTGCCTGGAGTGTAGGGGGGGCAGCCAAAAACATTCAGTACTTC. Protein product: CAWSVGGAAKNIQYF.

There are a few counts of this clone. This rearrangement joins TRBV12-3 or TRBV12-4 to TRBJ1-2; the D is unclear. The length of the CDR3 is 13 residues. Trimming removed 2 bases from V and 6 bases from J, with 10 bases in between. DNA for the CDR3: TGTGCCAGCAGTTTAAACAGCTTTGATGGCTACACCTTC. Residues: CASSLNSFDGYTF.

The genes are TRBV5-1 and TRBJ2-1; 7 positions match TRBD2. Trimming removed 2 bases from V and 2 bases from J; junction bases left unmatched: 4. CDR3 length: 15 residues. Germline-derived CDR1 and CDR2 are SGHRS and YFSETQ. The CDR3 sequence is CASSFGRGTYNEQFF. The CDR3 DNA is TGCGCCAGCAGCTTCGGGCGGGGGACCTACAATGAGCAGTTCTTC.

This clone was seen just once. This chain links TRBV12-3 or TRBV12-4 with TRBJ1-1; D is undetermined. The V and J ends lost 6 bases and 8 bases respectively, with 13 bases between them. This CDR3 comprises 12 residues. DNA for the CDR3: TGTGCCAGCAGCCGAGGGATCGAAGAAGCTTTCTTT. This gives the protein CASSRGIEEAFF.

DNA of the CDR3: TGCAGTGCTGATAGCGGCCCAGCCCAGTACTTC. It specifies CSADSGPAQYF. The chain has TRBV20-1 and TRBJ2-5; weak D call: TRBD2 (6 bases). This CDR3 is built from 11 residues. CDR1 and CDR2 (germline): DFQATT, SNEGSKA (reference sequence). V shed 5 bases and J shed 9 bases, with 13 bases lying between them.